This TCR beta chain was obtained from a study of T cell changes during pregnancy in multiple sclerosis. The method was immunoSEQ multiplex PCR; TCRdb's version includes in-frame clones alone and lacks a portion of them. The data hold about 99,000 clones, with roughly 93% observed a single time. This CDR3 region has 14 residues. The V and J ends lost 4 bases and 4 bases, in that order; junction bases with no gene match: 3. Germline V gene data show CDR1 as SGDLS and CDR2 as YYNGEE. This TCR derives from a female donor with multiple sclerosis, enrolled in a pregnancy study. The material was peripheral blood, obtained after pregnancy. The rearrangement uses TRBV9 and TRBJ1-4; 8 positions agree with TRBD1. CDR3 in amino acids: CASSRTGYNEKLFF. The CDR3 DNA sequence: TGTGCCAGCAGCCGGACAGGGTATAATGAAAAACTGTTTTTT.